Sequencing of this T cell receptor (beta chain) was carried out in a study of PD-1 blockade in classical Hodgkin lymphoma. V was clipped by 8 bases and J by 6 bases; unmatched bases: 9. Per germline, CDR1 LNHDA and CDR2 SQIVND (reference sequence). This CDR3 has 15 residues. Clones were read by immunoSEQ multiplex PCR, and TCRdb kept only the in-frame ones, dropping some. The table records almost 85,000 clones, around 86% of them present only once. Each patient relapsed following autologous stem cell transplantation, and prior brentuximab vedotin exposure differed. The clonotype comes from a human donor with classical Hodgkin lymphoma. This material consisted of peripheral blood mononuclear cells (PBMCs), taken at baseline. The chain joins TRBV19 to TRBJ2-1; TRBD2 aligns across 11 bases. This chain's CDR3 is CASRSLAGDTNEQFF. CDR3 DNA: TGTGCCAGTCGATCACTAGCGGGAGATACCAATGAGCAGTTCTTC. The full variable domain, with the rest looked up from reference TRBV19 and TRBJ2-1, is DGGITQSPKYLFRKEGQNVTLSCEQNLNHDAMYWYRQDPGQGLRLIYYSQIVNDFQKGDIAEGYSVSREKKESFPLTVTSAQKNPTAFYLCASRSLAGDTNEQFFGPGTRLTVL.